This T cell receptor (beta chain) was captured by sequencing in a study of beta chain features in type 1 diabetes. General observations from the study: Naive, central memory and Treg TCRB repertoires seemed to resemble each other more closely in patients than they did in healthy donors. VDJ junctions sequenced from type 1 diabetes patients showed fewer insertions and more deletions.

The sample holds a few counts of this clone. Antigen specificity is unknown. Every participating donor gave one draw, a heparinised blood sample averaging about 100 mL. Cell sorting via CD45RO/CCR7/CD25/CD127/CD95/CD27 was performed to obtain CD4+ naive, central memory, regulatory and stem cell-like memory cells. Losses at the gene ends were 4 bases for V and 0 bases for J; bases not matched to a gene: 1. CDR1 SQVTM and CDR2 ANQGSEA come from the germline V gene. This CDR3 contains 14 residues. All of the isolated RNA was reverse transcribed, so expressed TCRB transcripts were sequenced. Sequencing was performed with immunoSEQ multiplex PCR; in TCRdb, only in-frame clones are kept and a portion is missing. The repertoire holds 300,000 to 450,000 clones, with roughly an eighth as singletons.

Sequencing was done on a sample of naive CD4+ T cells from blood. The chain carries TRBV29-1 and TRBJ2-1, with 9 bases that match TRBD1. This sequence originates from a man in his late teens or twenties in good health. This CDR3 is CSVADRGSYNEQFF. In nucleotides, the CDR3 is TGCAGCGTTGCGGACAGGGGCTCCTACAATGAGCAGTTCTTC.